Included here is one T cell receptor beta chain sequence, with context. Its antigen is unknown. Sequencing of DNA taken from cultured CD4+ T cells relied on the Oncomine TCR Beta short-read assay. TCRdb reprocessed the PCR reads via MiXCR and lists one record per CDR3 protein. The sample shows about 5,700 distinct CDR3 sequences, approximately 35% of them seen only once. CDR1 SGHTS and CDR2 YDEGEE come from the germline V gene. The CDR3 contains 16 residues. Trimming took off 4 bases at V and 0 bases at J, with 16 bases between the two ends. As to treatment: roughly 10-day PBMC culture with coronavirus spike peptide pools or control peptides (ViraFEST assay). CD4+ T cells of the unexposed donor were collected before the COVID-19 pandemic (2011-2018). Using peptide pools, antigen-specific T cells were expanded in ViraFEST before TCRs were sequenced. Cell supply allowing, SARS-CoV-2 S/N and four cold-coronavirus spikes probed unexposed-donor CD4+ T cells.

The data originate from a study of vaccination and CD4 T cells after COVID-19. The wider study: Samples after vaccination came a median 72 days past dose two, ranging 14 to 241. Spike peptides, overlapping and drawn from SARS-CoV-2, HCoV-NL63, HCoV-OC43 and HCoV-229E, were used to stimulate cells.

The sample was CD4+ T cells from blood, cultured in vitro. This receptor was taken from a human donor in good health. The chain is built from TRBV5-8 and TRBJ1-1; D might be TRBD1 (6 bases). CDR3 bases: TGTGCCAGCAGCCCTGGGACAACTGGTATGAACACTGAAGCTTTCTTT. Its protein product is CASSPGTTGMNTEAFF.